These 3 T cell receptor beta chains share one sample of origin, sequenced in a study of blood T cell repertoires in COVID-19. Generated by immunoSEQ multiplex PCR, the TCRdb table keeps only in-frame clones and is missing some. Here the sample spans 150,000 or so clones, roughly 90% being singletons. Sequencing was done on a sample of PBMCs or T cells enriched from blood (not recorded which). Receptors were obtained from a woman in her forties who had been exposed to COVID-19.

V is TRBV7-9 and J is TRBJ1-3, with unresolved D. Germline values: CDR1 SEHNR, CDR2 FQNEAQ (reference sequence). The CDR3 sequence is 14 residues long. The CDR3: CAVNRGSSGNTIYF. The CDR3 DNA reads as TGTGCTGTGAACCGGGGTAGCTCTGGAAACACCATATATTTT.

CDR3 DNA sequence: TGTGCCAGCAGCTTAGGGACAGGCCATTCACCCCTCCACTTT. Encoded protein: CASSLGTGHSPLHF. The chain has TRBV7-2 and TRBJ1-6; 7 bases are shared with TRBD1. CDR1 SGHTA and CDR2 FQGNSA come from the germline V gene. The CDR3 covers 14 residues. After removal of 1 base from V and 8 bases from J, the junction contained 2 bases not matched to a gene.

This clone has only a few counts. Written as DNA, the CDR3 is TGTGCCAGCAGCGGGACAGGGAGTGGTCCCCTCCACTTT. It translates to CASSGTGSGPLHF. This chain uses TRBV5-4 with TRBJ1-6, with TRBD1 matching 9 bases. This CDR3 comprises 13 residues. With 4 bases clipped from V and 13 bases from J, the junction kept 6 bases outside the gene matches. CDR1 is SGHNT, CDR2 YYREEE, per germline (reference sequence).